Here is one TCR beta chain with its context. Its antigen is unidentified. From the RT-PCR reads, TCRdb called clonotypes with MiXCR, one entry per CDR3 protein. Of roughly 700,000 distinct CDR3 sequences listed, about a sixth were seen once; the top ten hold around 10%. This sample is drawn from a study of response to subunit inactivated influenza vaccine. General study points: It was the authors' suggestion that each seasonal influenza vaccination recruits few new T cells.

With 4 bases removed from V and 1 base from J, the gap between germline ends came to 12 bases. CDR1 and CDR2 (germline): SGHDN, FVKESK. This CDR3 comprises 15 residues. The chain combines TRBV14 with TRBJ2-3, with D unresolved. Sequenced here: PBMCs from blood, sampled 11 to 12 days after vaccination. The source of this sequence is a middle-aged man who received an inactivated influenza vaccine. CDR3 loop: CASSPLRLRTDTQYF. In DNA form, the CDR3 reads TGTGCCAGCAGCCCTCTGAGGCTACGCACAGATACGCAGTATTTT.